This T cell receptor beta chain stems from a study of blood T cell repertoires in COVID-19. Across the whole study: The study drew acute and convalescent COVID-19 samples from the United States, Italy and Spain. Sources were T cells, B-cell-depleted T cells, or PBMCs; the material itself was cDNA or gDNA.

V lost 3 bases and J lost 2, with 9 bases in between. This CDR3 is built from 14 residues. Germline CDR1 and CDR2: SGHTA and FQGNSA. In the authors' workflow: Estimation of nucleated cell counts was performed using reference gene primer amplification. Produced via immunoSEQ multiplex PCR; TCRdb's table is partial and in-frame only. V and J calls and clone size are as listed in that table; D and trimming were resolved from the DNA. Of 90,000 to 120,000 clones listed, about 91% were seen once; the top ten hold 6%. The chain recombines TRBV7-2 with TRBJ2-3; D possibly corresponds to TRBD2 (5 bases). The clonotype was recovered from a human donor in a cohort sampled during active COVID-19. The material sequenced was peripheral blood. CDR3 sequence: CASSFGGDTDTQYF. CDR3 in DNA: TGTGCCAGCAGCTTTGGAGGCGACACAGATACGCAGTATTTT.